Described below is a single T cell receptor (beta chain) sequence and its context. The antigen is not known. Germline V lookup: CDR1 SGHDN, CDR2 FVKESK. There are 15 residues in the CDR3. V dropped 1 base and J dropped 7 bases, with 16 bases sitting between them. TCRdb's copy holds only in-frame clones and misses some; the assay was immunoSEQ multiplex PCR. The sample shows about 8,900 clones, approximately 74% of them seen only once. The source of the sample is a study of vaccination effects on CD4 cells after COVID-19. Pools of viral peptides were used by the ViraFEST assay to expand antigen-specific CD4+ T cells ahead of sequencing. At the end of about ten days of culture, CD4+ T cells were isolated.

This rearrangement joins TRBV14 to TRBJ2-5; D unclear. The source of this sequence is a human donor who received a COVID-19 vaccine. Sequencing was performed on CD4+ T cells from PBMCs cultured with HCoV-229E spike peptides, taken before COVID-19 vaccination. The CDR3 coding sequence is TGTGCCAGCAGCCAAGCGCTCGGGTCGGCCTCGACCCAGTACTTC. This encodes CASSQALGSASTQYF.